This entry lists 3 T cell receptor beta chains sequenced from one sample in a study of CD8+CD57+ T cells in acquired aplastic anemia. Using genomic DNA as the template, TCR beta VDJ and CDR3 profiling was carried out. Each CDR3 protein is one row after TCRdb ran MiXCR on the reads. Here the sample spans 400,000 to 450,000 distinct CDR3 sequences, about two thirds being singletons. The material sequenced was sorted CD4+, CD8+, or CD8+CD57+ T cells (not recorded which) from PBMCs. The receptors here all came from a human donor in good health, serving as a control.

The rearrangement joins TRBV5-1 to TRBJ1-4, with 7 bases fitting TRBD1. Germline V gene data show CDR1 as SGHRS and CDR2 as YFSETQ. There are 12 residues in the CDR3. After removal of 4 bases from V and 16 bases from J, the junction contained 10 bases not matched to a gene. The DNA of the CDR3 is TGCGCCAGCAGCATGCTACCGGGGACAGCGTTTTTT. Protein: CASSMLPGTAFF. Combining the CDR3 with reference TRBV5-1 and TRBJ1-4 gives the whole variable domain KAGVTQTPRYLIKTRGQQVTLSCSPISGHRSVSWYQQTPGQGLQFLFEYFSETQRNKGNFPGRFSGRQFSNSRSEMNVSTLELGDSALYLCASSMLPGTAFFGSGTQLSVL.

The J gene is TRBJ2-3, the V gene TRBV7-2, with no clear D. From germline, CDR1 is SGHTA and CDR2 FQGNSA. This CDR3 has 15 amino acids. The V gene lost 5 bases and the J gene lost 14 bases, with 26 bases spanning the gap. The DNA of the CDR3 is TGTGCCAGCAGCGTTACTACAGACAATGAGCAGAGATCGTATTTT. Amino acids: CASSVTTDNEQRSYF.

The J gene is TRBJ2-5, the V gene TRBV7-2, with D possibly being TRBD1 (6 bases). Gene TRBJ1-2 matches the end of the DNA better, so the J call may be wrong. The CDR3 length is 14 residues. CDR1 is SGHTA and CDR2 is FQGNSA in the germline V gene. The CDR3 nucleotides read TGTGCCAGCAGCTTGGGCGGGGGCGTCGATGGCTACACCTTC. Residues: CASSLGGGVDGYTF.